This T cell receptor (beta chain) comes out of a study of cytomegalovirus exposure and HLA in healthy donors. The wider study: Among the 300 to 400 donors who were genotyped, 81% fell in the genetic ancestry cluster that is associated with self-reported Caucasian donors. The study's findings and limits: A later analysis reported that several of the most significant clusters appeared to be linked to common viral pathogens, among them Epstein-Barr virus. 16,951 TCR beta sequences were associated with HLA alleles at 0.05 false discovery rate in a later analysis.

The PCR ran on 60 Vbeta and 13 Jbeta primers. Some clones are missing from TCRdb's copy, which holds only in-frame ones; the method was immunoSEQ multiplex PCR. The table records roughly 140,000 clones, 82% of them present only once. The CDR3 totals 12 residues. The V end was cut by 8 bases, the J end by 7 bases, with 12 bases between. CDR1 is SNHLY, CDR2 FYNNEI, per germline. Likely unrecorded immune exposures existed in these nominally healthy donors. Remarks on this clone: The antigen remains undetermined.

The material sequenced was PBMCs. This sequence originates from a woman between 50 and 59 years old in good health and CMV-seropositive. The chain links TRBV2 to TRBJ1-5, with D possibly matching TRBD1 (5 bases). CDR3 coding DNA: TGTGCCAGCCGGGGGTCGGGGCAGCCCCAGCATTTT. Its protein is CASRGSGQPQHF.